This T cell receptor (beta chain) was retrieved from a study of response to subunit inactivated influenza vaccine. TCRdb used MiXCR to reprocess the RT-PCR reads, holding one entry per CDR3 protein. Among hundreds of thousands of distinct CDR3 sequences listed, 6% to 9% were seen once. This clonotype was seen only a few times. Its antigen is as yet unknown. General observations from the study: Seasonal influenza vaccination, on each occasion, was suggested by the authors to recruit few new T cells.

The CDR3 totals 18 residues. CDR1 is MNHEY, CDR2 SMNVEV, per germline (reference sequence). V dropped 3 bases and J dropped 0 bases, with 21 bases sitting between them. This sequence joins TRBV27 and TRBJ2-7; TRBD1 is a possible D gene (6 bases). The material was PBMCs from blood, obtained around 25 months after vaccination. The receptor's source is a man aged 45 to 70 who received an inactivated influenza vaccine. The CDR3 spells CASSFITPDWGPSYEQYF. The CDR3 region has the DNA TGTGCCAGCAGTTTTATCACCCCCGATTGGGGGCCCTCCTACGAGCAGTACTTC.